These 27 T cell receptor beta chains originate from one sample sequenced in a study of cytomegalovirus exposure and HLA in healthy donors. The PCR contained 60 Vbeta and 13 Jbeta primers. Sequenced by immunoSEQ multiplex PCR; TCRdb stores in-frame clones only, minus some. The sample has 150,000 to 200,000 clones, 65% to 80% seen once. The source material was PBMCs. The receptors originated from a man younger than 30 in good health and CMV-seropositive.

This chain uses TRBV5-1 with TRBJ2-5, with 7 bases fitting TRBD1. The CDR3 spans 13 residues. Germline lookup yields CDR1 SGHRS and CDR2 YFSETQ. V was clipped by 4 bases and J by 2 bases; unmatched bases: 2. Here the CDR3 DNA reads TGCGCCAGCAGCGTACAGGGGCAAGAGACCCAGTACTTC. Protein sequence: CASSVQGQETQYF.

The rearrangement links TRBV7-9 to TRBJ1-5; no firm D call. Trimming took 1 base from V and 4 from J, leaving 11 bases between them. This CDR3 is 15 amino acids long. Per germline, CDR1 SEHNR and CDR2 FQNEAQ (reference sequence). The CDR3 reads CASSLGSGRNQPQHF. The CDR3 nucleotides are TGTGCCAGCAGCTTAGGGTCAGGCCGAAATCAGCCCCAGCATTTT. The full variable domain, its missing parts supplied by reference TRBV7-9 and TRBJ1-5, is DTGVSQNPRHKITKRGQNVTFRCDPISEHNRLYWYRQTLGQGPEFLTYFQNEAQLEKSRLLSDRFSAERPKGSFSTLEIQRTEQGDSAMYLCASSLGSGRNQPQHFGDGTRLSIL.

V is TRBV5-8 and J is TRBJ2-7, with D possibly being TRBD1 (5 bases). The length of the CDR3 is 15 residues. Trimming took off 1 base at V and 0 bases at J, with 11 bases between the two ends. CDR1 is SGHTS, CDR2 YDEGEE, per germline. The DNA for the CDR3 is TGTGCCAGCAGCTTGAGGGCAGGGTTCTCCTACGAGCAGTACGTC. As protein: CASSLRAGFSYEQYV.

This chain's CDR3 is CATCLTGETEAFF. The CDR3, as DNA: TGTGCCACCTGCCTCACAGGGGAAACTGAAGCTTTCTTT. V gene TRBV2 combines with J gene TRBJ1-1; TRBD1 aligns across 7 bases. In germline, CDR1 is SNHLY, CDR2 FYNNEI. The J segment lost 5 bases and the V segment lost 10 bases, leaving 10 bases of the junction unmatched. The CDR3 sequence is 13 residues long.

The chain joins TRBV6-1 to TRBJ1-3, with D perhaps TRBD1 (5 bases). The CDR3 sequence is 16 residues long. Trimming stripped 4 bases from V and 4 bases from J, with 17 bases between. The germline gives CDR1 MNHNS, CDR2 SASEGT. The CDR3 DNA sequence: TGTGCCAGCAGTGGAACCCGGAGGGGAGCAGGAAACACCATATATTTT. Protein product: CASSGTRRGAGNTIYF.

The CDR3 sequence: CAIRQDTEAFF. In DNA, the CDR3 is TGTGCCATCAGACAGGACACTGAAGCTTTCTTT. This rearrangement joins TRBV10-3 to TRBJ1-1, with TRBD1 as a possible D gene (5 bases). CDR1 and CDR2 (germline): ENHRY, SYGVKD. The CDR3 is made up of 11 amino acids. V lost 6 bases and J 3 bases, leaving 5 bases between the germline ends.

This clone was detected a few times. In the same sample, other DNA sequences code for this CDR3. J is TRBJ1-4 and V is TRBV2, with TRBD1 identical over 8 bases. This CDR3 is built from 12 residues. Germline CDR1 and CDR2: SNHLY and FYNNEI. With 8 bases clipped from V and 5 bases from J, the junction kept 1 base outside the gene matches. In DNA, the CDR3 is TGTGCCAGCCGACAGGGGAATGAAAAACTGTTTTTT. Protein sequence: CASRQGNEKLFF.

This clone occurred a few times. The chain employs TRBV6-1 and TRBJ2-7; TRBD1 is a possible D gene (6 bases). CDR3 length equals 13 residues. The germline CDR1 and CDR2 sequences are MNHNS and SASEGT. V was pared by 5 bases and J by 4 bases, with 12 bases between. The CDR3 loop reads CASSKGDNYEQYV. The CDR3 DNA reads TGTGCCAGCAGTAAAGGGGACAATTACGAGCAGTACGTC.

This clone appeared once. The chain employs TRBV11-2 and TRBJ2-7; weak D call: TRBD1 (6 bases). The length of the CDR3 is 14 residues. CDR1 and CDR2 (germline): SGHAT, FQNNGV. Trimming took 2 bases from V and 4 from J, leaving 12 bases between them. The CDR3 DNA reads TGTGCCAGCAGCTTATCCGGGACATCTTACGAGCAGTACGTC. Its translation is CASSLSGTSYEQYV.

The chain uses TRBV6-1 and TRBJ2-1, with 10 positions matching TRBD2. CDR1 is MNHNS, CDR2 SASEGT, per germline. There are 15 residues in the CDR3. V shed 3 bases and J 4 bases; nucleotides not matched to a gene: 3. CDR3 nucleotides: TGTGCCAGCAGTGATCCTAGCGGGAGTTACAATGAGCAGTTCTTC. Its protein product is CASSDPSGSYNEQFF.

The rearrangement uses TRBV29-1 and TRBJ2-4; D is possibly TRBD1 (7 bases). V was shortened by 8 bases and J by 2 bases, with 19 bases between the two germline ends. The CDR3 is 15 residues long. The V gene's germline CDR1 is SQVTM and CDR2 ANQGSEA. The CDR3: CSTGETGSSKNIQYF. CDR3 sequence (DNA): TGCAGCACGGGGGAGACAGGGTCATCCAAAAACATTCAGTACTTC.

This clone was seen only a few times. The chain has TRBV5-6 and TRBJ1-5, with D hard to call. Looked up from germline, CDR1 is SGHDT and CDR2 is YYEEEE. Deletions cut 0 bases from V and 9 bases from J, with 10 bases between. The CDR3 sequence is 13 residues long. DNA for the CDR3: TGTGCCAGCAGCTTGGGAGGGAAGGGGCCCCAGCATTTT. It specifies CASSLGGKGPQHF.

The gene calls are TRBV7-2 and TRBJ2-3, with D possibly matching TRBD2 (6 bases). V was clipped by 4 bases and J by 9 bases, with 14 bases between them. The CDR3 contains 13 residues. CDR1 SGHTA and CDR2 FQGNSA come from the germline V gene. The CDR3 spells CASSYWDSKTQYF. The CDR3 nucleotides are TGTGCCAGCAGCTACTGGGACTCCAAGACGCAGTATTTT.

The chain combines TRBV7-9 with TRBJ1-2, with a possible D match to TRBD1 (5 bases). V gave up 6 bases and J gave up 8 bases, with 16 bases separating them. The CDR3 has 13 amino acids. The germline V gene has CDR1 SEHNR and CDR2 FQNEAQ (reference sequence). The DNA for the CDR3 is TGTGCCAGCAGTTCCAGGGCCGGCGAGGGCTACACCTTC. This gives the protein CASSSRAGEGYTF.

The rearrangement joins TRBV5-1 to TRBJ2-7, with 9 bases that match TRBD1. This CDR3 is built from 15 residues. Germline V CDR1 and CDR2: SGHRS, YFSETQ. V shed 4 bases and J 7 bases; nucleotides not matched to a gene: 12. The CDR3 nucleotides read TGCGCCAGCAGCACTGATGGGACAGGGTCGGGGGAGCAGTACGTC. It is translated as CASSTDGTGSGEQYV.

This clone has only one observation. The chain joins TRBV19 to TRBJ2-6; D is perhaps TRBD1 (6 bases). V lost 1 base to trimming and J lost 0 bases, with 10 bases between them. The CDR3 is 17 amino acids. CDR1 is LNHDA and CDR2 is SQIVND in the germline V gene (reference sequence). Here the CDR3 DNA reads TGTGCCAGTAGTATAGGACAGGCAAGCTCTGGGGCCAACGTCCTGACTTTC. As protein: CASSIGQASSGANVLTF.

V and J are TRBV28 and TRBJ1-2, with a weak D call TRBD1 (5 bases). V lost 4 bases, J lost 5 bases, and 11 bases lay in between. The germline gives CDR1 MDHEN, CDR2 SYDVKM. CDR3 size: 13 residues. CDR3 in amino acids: CASSSRQRYGYTF. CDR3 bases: TGTGCCAGCAGTTCCCGACAGAGATATGGCTACACCTTC.

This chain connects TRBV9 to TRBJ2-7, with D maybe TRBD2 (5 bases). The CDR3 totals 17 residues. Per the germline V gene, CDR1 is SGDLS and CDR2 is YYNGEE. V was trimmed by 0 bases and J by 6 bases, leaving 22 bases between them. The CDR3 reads CASSVALQSLGVAEQYV. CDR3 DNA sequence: TGTGCCAGCAGCGTAGCTCTACAGTCCTTGGGAGTAGCCGAGCAGTACGTC.

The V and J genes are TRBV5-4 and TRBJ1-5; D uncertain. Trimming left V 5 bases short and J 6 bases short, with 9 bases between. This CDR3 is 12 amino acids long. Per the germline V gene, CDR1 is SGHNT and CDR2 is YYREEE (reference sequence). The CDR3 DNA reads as TGTGCCAGCAGTAAAGTCGGTCAGCCCCAGCATTTT. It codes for CASSKVGQPQHF.

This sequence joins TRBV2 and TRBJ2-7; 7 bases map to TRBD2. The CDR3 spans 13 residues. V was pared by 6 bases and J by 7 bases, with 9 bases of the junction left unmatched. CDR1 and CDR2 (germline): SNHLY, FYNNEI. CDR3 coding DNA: TGTGCCAGCAGACCTTGGGGGAGGGTAGAGCAGTACGTC. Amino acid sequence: CASRPWGRVEQYV.

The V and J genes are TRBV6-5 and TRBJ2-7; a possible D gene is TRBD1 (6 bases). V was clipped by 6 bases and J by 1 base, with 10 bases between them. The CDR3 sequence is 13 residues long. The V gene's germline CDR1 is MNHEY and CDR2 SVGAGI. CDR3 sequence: CASRGGQSYEQYV. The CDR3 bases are TGTGCCAGCAGGGGCGGACAGTCCTACGAGCAGTACGTC.

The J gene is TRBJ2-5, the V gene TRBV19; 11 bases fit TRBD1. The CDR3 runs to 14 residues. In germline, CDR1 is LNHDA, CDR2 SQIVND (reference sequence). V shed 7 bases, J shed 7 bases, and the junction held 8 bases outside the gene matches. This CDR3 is CASTDRGTGGTQYF. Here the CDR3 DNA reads TGTGCCAGTACCGATCGGGGGACAGGGGGGACCCAGTACTTC.

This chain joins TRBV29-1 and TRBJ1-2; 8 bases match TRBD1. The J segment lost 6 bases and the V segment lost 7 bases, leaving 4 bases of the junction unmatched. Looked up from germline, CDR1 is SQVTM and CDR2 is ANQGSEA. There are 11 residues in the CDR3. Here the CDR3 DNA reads TGCAGCGACGGACAGGGAGATGGCTACACCTTC. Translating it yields CSDGQGDGYTF.

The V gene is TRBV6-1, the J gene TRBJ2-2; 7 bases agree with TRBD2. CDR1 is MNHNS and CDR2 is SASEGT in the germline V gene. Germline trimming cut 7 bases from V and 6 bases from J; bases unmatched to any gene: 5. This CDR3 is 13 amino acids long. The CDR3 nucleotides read TGTGCCAGCAAAGGGGAGGGTTCCGGGGAGCTGTTTTTT. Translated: CASKGEGSGELFF.

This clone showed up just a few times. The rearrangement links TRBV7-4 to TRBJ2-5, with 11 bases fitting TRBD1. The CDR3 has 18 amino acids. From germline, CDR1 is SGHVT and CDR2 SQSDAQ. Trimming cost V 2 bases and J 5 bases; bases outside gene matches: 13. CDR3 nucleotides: TGTGCCAGCAGCTTACCGCCGGGACAGGGGGACGTTCTGGAGACCCAGTACTTC. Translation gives CASSLPPGQGDVLETQYF.

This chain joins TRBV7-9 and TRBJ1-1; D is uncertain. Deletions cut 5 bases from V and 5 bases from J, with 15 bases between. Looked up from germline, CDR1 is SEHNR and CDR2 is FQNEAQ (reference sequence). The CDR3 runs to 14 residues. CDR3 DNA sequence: TGTGCCAGCAGCCCCGAGGCAGCGCTGACTGAAGCTTTCTTT. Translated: CASSPEAALTEAFF.

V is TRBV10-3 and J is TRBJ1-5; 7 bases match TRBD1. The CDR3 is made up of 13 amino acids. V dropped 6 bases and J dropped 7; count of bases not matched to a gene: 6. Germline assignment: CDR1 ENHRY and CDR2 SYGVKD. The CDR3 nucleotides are TGTGCCATCAGGGACAGGTCGGGCCAGCCCCAGCATTTT. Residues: CAIRDRSGQPQHF.